Below, one T cell receptor (beta chain) is given with its context. Assay: immunoSEQ multiplex PCR; the TCRdb copy retains only in-frame clones and omits some. The table shows around 140,000 clones, with 90% to 95% occurring only once. V was cut by 1 base and J by 6 bases, with 9 bases left in between. Germline values: CDR1 LNHDA, CDR2 SQIVND (reference sequence). The CDR3 spans 14 residues. This sample stems from a study of control samples from healthy donors and cancer patients. The chain links TRBV19 to TRBJ2-2, with no clear D. The receptor was derived from a man between 35 and 55 years old in good health. Sequenced input: blood. As DNA, the CDR3 is TGTGCCAGTAGTATAGGTGGAGAGGCCGGGGAGCTGTTTTTT. Translating it yields CASSIGGEAGELFF.